What follows are 26 T cell receptor beta chains derived from one specimen sequenced in a study of cytomegalovirus exposure and HLA in healthy donors. Clones were read by immunoSEQ multiplex PCR, and TCRdb kept only the in-frame ones, dropping some. The sample consists of about 120,000 clones, about 88% of them appearing once. Sequencing was carried out using PBMCs. These receptor sequences come from a woman between 18 and 29 years old in good health and CMV-seronegative.

The chain couples TRBV2 to TRBJ1-5; 7 bases line up with TRBD1. Trimming at V came to 4 bases and at J to 3 bases, leaving 6 bases not matched to a gene. Germline lookup yields CDR1 SNHLY and CDR2 FYNNEI. The CDR3 runs to 15 residues. The CDR3 reads CASSARQGPNQPQHF. The CDR3 DNA reads as TGTGCCAGCAGTGCCAGACAGGGTCCCAATCAGCCCCAGCATTTT.

V is TRBV5-1 and J is TRBJ1-1, with 8 bases lining up with TRBD1. This CDR3 is built from 15 residues. Germline V gives CDR1 SGHRS, CDR2 YFSETQ. With 4 bases clipped from V and 8 bases from J, the junction kept 13 bases outside the gene matches. In nucleotides, the CDR3 is TGCGCCAGCAGCATGACAGGGGCCGGGGATAGGGAAGCTTTCTTT. Translation gives CASSMTGAGDREAFF.

The chain links TRBV6-5 to TRBJ1-1, with 8 bases matching TRBD1. V gave up 6 bases and J gave up 11 bases; unmatched junction bases: 17. Germline V gene sequence: CDR1 MNHEY, CDR2 SVGAGI. CDR3 length equals 15 residues. The CDR3, as DNA: TGTGCCAGCAGGAGGACGGACACAGGGGGAGGGGGGGCTTTCTTT. This translates into CASRRTDTGGGGAFF.

The chain uses TRBV28 and TRBJ1-1; 8 bases agree with TRBD1. The CDR3 is 13 amino acids. The germline V gene encodes CDR1 MDHEN and CDR2 SYDVKM. Germline trimming cut 2 bases from V and 10 bases from J; bases unmatched to any gene: 6. The CDR3, as DNA: TGTGCCAGCAGTTTACCTACCGGGACAGGAGCTTTCTTT. Protein: CASSLPTGTGAFF.

The genes are TRBV6-5 and TRBJ1-6; 8 bases are a match to TRBD1. CDR1 MNHEY and CDR2 SVGAGI come from the germline V gene. Unmatched junction bases numbered 6, after V lost 0 bases and J lost 8 bases. The CDR3 runs to 16 residues. The CDR3 here is CASSYSPQGADSPLHF. CDR3 coding DNA: TGTGCCAGCAGTTACTCGCCCCAGGGGGCGGATTCACCCCTCCACTTT.

The rearrangement joins TRBV5-6 to TRBJ1-2, with 9 nucleotides matching TRBD1. The germline CDR1 and CDR2 sequences are SGHDT and YYEEEE. J gave up 4 bases and V 0 bases, and 7 bases lay outside the gene matches. CDR3 length: 16 amino acids. CDR3 sequence (DNA): TGTGCCAGCAGCTTGGAGGTCCGGGACAGGGTCTATGGCTACACCTTC. Encoded protein: CASSLEVRDRVYGYTF.

This chain joins TRBV27 and TRBJ1-5; possible D gene TRBD1, 5 bases. The V end was cut by 3 bases, the J end by 6 bases, with 15 bases between. Germline loops: CDR1 MNHEY, CDR2 SMNVEV (reference sequence). CDR3 length: 15 residues. CDR3 nucleotide sequence: TGTGCCAGCAGTTTCTCCAGGGCCGGCGGTCAGCCCCAGCATTTT. As protein: CASSFSRAGGQPQHF.

The rearrangement links TRBV2 to TRBJ2-3, with 9 bases matching TRBD1. V was pared by 2 bases and J by 5 bases, with 5 bases of the junction left unmatched. CDR3 length equals 15 residues. The germline V gene has CDR1 SNHLY and CDR2 FYNNEI. The CDR3 bases are TGTGCCAGCAGTGAATGGGGACAGGGCCTAGATACGCAGTATTTT. Translated, it gives CASSEWGQGLDTQYF.

CDR3 amino acids: CASSFLQTGVNLNEQFF. As DNA, the CDR3 is TGTGCCAGCAGTTTTCTCCAGACAGGGGTGAATTTGAATGAGCAGTTCTTC. V gene TRBV27 combines with J gene TRBJ2-1; 8 nucleotides match TRBD1. Germline CDR1 and CDR2: MNHEY and SMNVEV (reference sequence). The V segment lost 3 bases and the J segment 7 bases; nucleotides outside the gene matches: 14. The CDR3 runs 17 residues.

The chain recombines TRBV6-6 with TRBJ2-1, with D perhaps TRBD1 (6 bases). With 6 bases removed from V and 10 bases from J, the gap between germline ends came to 13 bases. The CDR3 length is 12 residues. Germline CDR1 is MNHNY and CDR2 is SVGAGI (reference sequence). In DNA, the CDR3 is TGTGCCAGCAGAGGCACAGGGAACGAGCAGTTCTTC. Protein product: CASRGTGNEQFF.

The chain joins TRBV11-2 to TRBJ1-2; the match to TRBD1 covers 10 bases. Germline V gene data show CDR1 as SGHAT and CDR2 as FQNNGV. Trimming cost V 5 bases and J 8 bases; bases outside gene matches: 20. This CDR3 contains 18 residues. This chain's CDR3 is CASSLRTGDRGVYGGYTF. CDR3 DNA: TGTGCCAGCAGCCTCCGAACTGGGGACAGGGGCGTTTATGGAGGCTACACCTTC.

The rearrangement uses TRBV5-1 and TRBJ2-1; the match to TRBD2 covers 15 bases. This CDR3 has 17 amino acids. After removal of 4 bases from V and 3 bases from J, the junction contained 5 bases not matched to a gene. In germline, CDR1 is SGHRS, CDR2 YFSETQ. DNA of the CDR3: TGCGCCAGCAGCCCGGGACTAGCGGGGGGAAACTACAATGAGCAGTTCTTC. Translating gives CASSPGLAGGNYNEQFF.

This rearrangement joins TRBV7-3 to TRBJ1-2, with 11 bases identical to TRBD1. J gave up 4 bases and V 3 bases, and 4 bases lay outside the gene matches. Germline lookup yields CDR1 SGHTA and CDR2 FQGTGA. This CDR3 comprises 15 residues. CDR3 bases: TGTGCCAGCAGCTTCGGACAGGGGGCTTTCTATGGCTACACCTTC. It is translated as CASSFGQGAFYGYTF.

V is TRBV15 and J is TRBJ2-5, with TRBD1 matching 8 bases. The CDR3 sequence is 16 residues long. V lost 1 base, J lost 5 bases, and 9 bases stayed unmatched. Per germline, CDR1 LNHNV and CDR2 YYDKDF (reference sequence). The CDR3 reads CATSRVTGGFVETQYF. In DNA form, the CDR3 reads TGTGCCACCAGCAGAGTCACAGGGGGGTTTGTGGAGACCCAGTACTTC.

The genes are TRBV5-1 and TRBJ2-3; 12 bases match TRBD1. V trimming: 4 bases; J trimming: 4 bases; junction bases outside the gene matches: 1. Per the germline V gene, CDR1 is SGHRS and CDR2 is YFSETQ. The CDR3 is made up of 14 amino acids. The CDR3 protein is CASSGTGGPDTQYF. CDR3 sequence (DNA): TGCGCCAGCAGCGGGACAGGGGGCCCAGATACGCAGTATTTT.

The chain recombines TRBV7-8 with TRBJ2-1; 9 bases line up with TRBD1. V lost 6 bases, J lost 3 bases, and 0 bases stayed unmatched. CDR3 length: 13 amino acids. The germline gives CDR1 SGHVS, CDR2 FQNEAQ. CDR3: CASRDRGYNEQFF. In DNA form, the CDR3 reads TGTGCCAGCAGGGACAGGGGCTACAATGAGCAGTTCTTC.

V usage is TRBV27 and J usage is TRBJ1-2; 7 bases align to TRBD1. Germline values: CDR1 MNHEY, CDR2 SMNVEV (reference sequence). The CDR3 is 17 amino acids. V was pared by 5 bases and J by 3 bases, with 15 bases of the junction left unmatched. CDR3 protein: CASSMQKITGAHYGYTF. CDR3 DNA sequence: TGTGCCAGCAGTATGCAGAAAATTACAGGGGCCCACTATGGCTACACCTTC.

V usage is TRBV6-6 and J usage is TRBJ1-4, with TRBD1 identical over 7 bases. The CDR3 totals 12 residues. V lost 8 bases to trimming and J lost 5 bases; unmatched junction nucleotides: 2. Germline V gene sequence: CDR1 MNHNY, CDR2 SVGAGI (reference sequence). CDR3 nucleotide sequence: TGTGCCAGCTCCAGGGGGAATGAAAAACTGTTTTTT. This gives the protein CASSRGNEKLFF.

V is TRBV6-5 and J is TRBJ2-1; possible D gene TRBD1, 6 bases. With 7 bases removed from V and 8 bases from J, the gap between germline ends came to 18 bases. CDR1 and CDR2 from the germline V gene are MNHEY and SVGAGI. The CDR3 sequence is 14 residues long. The CDR3 DNA sequence: TGTGCCAGCACCTACCGGGACAAAGGTTATGAGCAGTTCTTC. It encodes CASTYRDKGYEQFF.

The rearrangement joins TRBV7-9 to TRBJ1-5; D unclear. The CDR3 totals 15 residues. Germline assignment: CDR1 SEHNR and CDR2 FQNEAQ (reference sequence). V shed 2 bases and J shed 4 bases, with 12 bases lying between them. In DNA form, the CDR3 reads TGTGCCAGCAGCTTATCAGTGGGAGGAAATCAGCCCCAGCATTTT. Its protein is CASSLSVGGNQPQHF.

This clone was observed a single time. V gene TRBV2 combines with J gene TRBJ2-7; a weak D match, TRBD2 (7 bases). This CDR3 is 12 amino acids long. The germline gives CDR1 SNHLY, CDR2 FYNNEI. With 9 bases removed from V and 2 bases from J, the gap between germline ends came to 11 bases. The CDR3, as DNA: TGTGCCAGGGGGGGGCAGGCCTACGAGCAGTACTTC. Translating it yields CARGGQAYEQYF.

The genes are TRBV7-9 and TRBJ1-2; 9 nucleotides agree with TRBD1. Germline CDR1 reads SEHNR; CDR2 reads FQNEAQ (reference sequence). The CDR3 is 15 residues long. V shed 4 bases and J 6 bases; nucleotides not matched to a gene: 9. The DNA for the CDR3 is TGTGCCAGCAGCTGGGCGGGGACAGGGCGGAATGGCTACACCTTC. Protein: CASSWAGTGRNGYTF.

This clone was detected only once. The rearrangement joins TRBV5-1 to TRBJ1-2; the match to TRBD1 covers 9 bases. Germline loops: CDR1 SGHRS, CDR2 YFSETQ. CDR3 length: 17 residues. The ends lost 2 bases at V and 3 bases at J; junction bases unmatched: 11. The CDR3 DNA reads as TGCGCCAGCAGCTTCCGCCTCCGGGACAGGGAACACTATGGCTACACCTTC. It encodes CASSFRLRDREHYGYTF.

The rearrangement links TRBV6-1 to TRBJ2-7, with D hard to call. The CDR3 sequence is 12 residues long. CDR1 and CDR2 (germline): MNHNS, SASEGT. V was shortened by 3 bases and J by 5 bases, with 8 bases between the two germline ends. The CDR3 bases are TGTGCCAGCAGTGATAACAGAGACGAGCAGTACTTC. This codes for CASSDNRDEQYF.

A word on this clone: One junction end does not reproduce the germline sequence, and a read error may be involved. The chain uses TRBV11-2 and TRBJ1-2; D gene ambiguous. Per germline, CDR1 SGHAT and CDR2 FQNNGV. This CDR3 comprises 8 residues. For the CDR3, the DNA is TGTGCCAGCAGCTTTGAGATCTTC. Its translation is CASSFEIF. The whole variable domain, filled in from reference TRBV11-2 and TRBJ1-2, reads EAGVAQSPRYKIIEKRQSVAFWCNPISGHATLYWYQQILGQGPKLLIQFQNNGVVDDSQLPKDRFSAERLKGVDSTLKIQPAKLEDSAVYLCASSFEIFGSGTRLTVV.

V gene TRBV19 combines with J gene TRBJ1-6, with a tentative D call TRBD1 (6 bases). Trimming shortened V by 4 bases and J by 9 bases, and 16 bases separated the two germline ends. In germline, CDR1 is LNHDA, CDR2 SQIVND (reference sequence). This CDR3 has 15 amino acids. The CDR3 is CASSTGQRLSSPLHF. CDR3 in DNA: TGTGCCAGTAGTACCGGACAGCGCTTAAGTTCACCCCTCCACTTT.